This T cell receptor (beta chain) was obtained from a study of CD8+CD57+ T cells in acquired aplastic anemia. Study-wide context: Sorted CD4+ and CD8+ cells gave a mean 3.2 ug DNA, range roughly 0.19 to 30 ug.

The use of genomic DNA as template underpinned the TCR beta VDJ and CDR3 profiling. TCRdb re-called the reads with MiXCR, one entry per CDR3 protein. Here the sample spans some 200,000 distinct CDR3 sequences, almost 50% being singletons. Per the germline V gene, CDR1 is LGHNA and CDR2 is YNFKEQ. The CDR3 is 9 amino acids long, termini counted. Patients included in sequencing had previously demonstrated CD8+CD57+ cell expansion by flow cytometry. Severe acquired aplastic anemia was the diagnosis recorded for all patients. Comment on this clonotype: Lacking the conserved final phenylalanine or tryptophan, this CDR3 likely reflects a read error. It is unclear where the CDR3 begins or ends on the DNA, so no DNA is shown, and the CDR3 is as TCRdb lists it.

Sample: sorted CD4+, CD8+, or CD8+CD57+ T cells (not recorded which) from PBMCs. The chain carries TRBV4-2 and TRBJ1-1. The clonotype was recovered from a human donor with aplastic anemia. CDR3 sequence reads: CASSQVTSG.